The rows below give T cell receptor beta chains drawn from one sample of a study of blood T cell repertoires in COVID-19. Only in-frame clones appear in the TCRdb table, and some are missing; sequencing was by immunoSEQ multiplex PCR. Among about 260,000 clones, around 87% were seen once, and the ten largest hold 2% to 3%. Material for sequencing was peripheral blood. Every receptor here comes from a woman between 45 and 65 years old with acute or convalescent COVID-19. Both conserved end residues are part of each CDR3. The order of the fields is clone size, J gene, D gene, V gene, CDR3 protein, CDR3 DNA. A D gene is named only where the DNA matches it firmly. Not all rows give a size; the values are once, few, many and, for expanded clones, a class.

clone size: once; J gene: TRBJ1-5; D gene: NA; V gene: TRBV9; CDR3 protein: CASSVEQGGQPQHF; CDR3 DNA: TGTGCCAGCAGCGTAGAACAGGGCGGACAGCCCCAGCATTTT
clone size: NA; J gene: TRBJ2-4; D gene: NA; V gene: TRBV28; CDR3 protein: CATSDPGGPKNIQYF; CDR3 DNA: TGTGCCACCTCCGACCCAGGGGGGCCCAAAAACATTCAGTACTTC
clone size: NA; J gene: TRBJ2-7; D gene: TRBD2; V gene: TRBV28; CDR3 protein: CASTRLAGSSYEQYF; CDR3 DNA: TGTGCCAGCACTAGACTAGCGGGAAGCTCCTACGAGCAGTACTTC
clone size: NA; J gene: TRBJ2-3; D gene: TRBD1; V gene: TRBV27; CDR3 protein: CASSSSTGKTGGADTQYF; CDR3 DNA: TGTGCCAGCAGTTCCTCAACCGGAAAGACAGGGGGGGCAGATACGCAGTATTTT
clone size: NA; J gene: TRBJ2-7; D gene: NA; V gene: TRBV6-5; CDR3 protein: CASAPGSNEQYF; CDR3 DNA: TGTGCCAGCGCCCCAGGGTCGAACGAGCAGTACTTC
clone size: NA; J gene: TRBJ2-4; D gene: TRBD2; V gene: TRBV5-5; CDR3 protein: CASSIPTGTSGIQYF; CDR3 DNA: TGTGCCAGCAGCATTCCTACCGGGACTAGTGGGATTCAGTACTTC
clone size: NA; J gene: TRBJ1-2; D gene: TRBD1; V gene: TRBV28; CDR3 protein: CASRDRAGSYGYTF; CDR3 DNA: TGTGCCAGCAGGGACAGGGCCGGAAGCTATGGCTACACCTTC
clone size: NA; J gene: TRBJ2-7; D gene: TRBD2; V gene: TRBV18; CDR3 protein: CASSPQREVAYEQYF; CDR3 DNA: TGTGCCAGCTCACCTCAGCGGGAGGTCGCCTACGAGCAGTACTTC
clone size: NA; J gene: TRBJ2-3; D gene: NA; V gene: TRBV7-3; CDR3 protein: CASSLGGSGLPDTQYF; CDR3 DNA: TGTGCCAGCAGCTTAGGGGGGTCTGGGCTTCCAGATACGCAGTATTTT
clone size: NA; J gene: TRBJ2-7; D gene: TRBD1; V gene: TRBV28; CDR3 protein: CASSLAGTGSYEQYF; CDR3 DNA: TGTGCCAGCAGTTTAGCCGGGACAGGGTCCTACGAGCAGTACTTC
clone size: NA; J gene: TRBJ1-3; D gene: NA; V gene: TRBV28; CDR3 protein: CASSPGQFPIYF; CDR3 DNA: TGTGCCAGCAGCCCCGGACAGTTCCCCATATATTTT
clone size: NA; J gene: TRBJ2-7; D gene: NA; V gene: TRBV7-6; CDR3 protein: CASSHELGYEQYF; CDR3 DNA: TGTGCCAGCAGCCATGAGCTAGGTTACGAGCAGTACTTC
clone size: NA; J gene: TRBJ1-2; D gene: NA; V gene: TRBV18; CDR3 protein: CASSTLGEGNYGYTF; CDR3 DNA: TGTGCCAGCTCAACCCTCGGGGAGGGAAACTATGGCTACACCTTC
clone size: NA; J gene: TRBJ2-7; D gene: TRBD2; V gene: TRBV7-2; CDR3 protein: CASSLGGMGSYEQYF; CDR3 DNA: TGTGCCAGCAGCTTGGGGGGGATGGGGTCCTACGAGCAGTACTTC
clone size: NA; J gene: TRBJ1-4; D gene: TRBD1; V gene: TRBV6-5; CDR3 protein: CASSWDRVKEKLFF; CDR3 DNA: TGTGCCAGCAGCTGGGACAGGGTAAAGGAAAAACTGTTTTTT
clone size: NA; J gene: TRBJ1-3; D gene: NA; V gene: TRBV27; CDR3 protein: CASSQGSGNTIYF; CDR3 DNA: TGTGCCAGCAGCCAGGGTTCTGGAAACACCATATATTTT
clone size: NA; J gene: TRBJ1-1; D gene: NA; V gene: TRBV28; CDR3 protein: CASSLSGQLNTEAFF; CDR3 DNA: TGTGCCAGCAGTTTATCAGGACAGCTGAACACTGAAGCTTTCTTT
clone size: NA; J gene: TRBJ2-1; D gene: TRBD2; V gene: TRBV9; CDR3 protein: CASSVAPRSGGSYNEQFF; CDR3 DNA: TGTGCCAGCAGCGTAGCCCCAAGGAGCGGGGGCTCCTACAATGAGCAGTTCTTC
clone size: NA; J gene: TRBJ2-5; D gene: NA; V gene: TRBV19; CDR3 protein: CASKGEGQETQYF; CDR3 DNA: TGTGCCAGTAAGGGTGAGGGCCAAGAGACCCAGTACTTC
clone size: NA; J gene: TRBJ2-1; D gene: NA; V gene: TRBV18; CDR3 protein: CASSPFTRSSYNEQFF; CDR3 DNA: TGTGCCAGCTCACCTTTTACTAGGAGCTCCTACAATGAGCAGTTCTTC
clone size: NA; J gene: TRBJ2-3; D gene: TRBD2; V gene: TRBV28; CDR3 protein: CASSPSGAGANTQYF; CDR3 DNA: TGTGCCAGCAGTCCCTCGGGAGCGGGAGCTAATACGCAGTATTTT
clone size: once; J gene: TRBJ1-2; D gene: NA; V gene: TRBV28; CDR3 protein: CASSLTGSLYGYTF; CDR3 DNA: TGTGCCAGCTCTCTGACGGGGAGTCTCTATGGCTACACCTTC
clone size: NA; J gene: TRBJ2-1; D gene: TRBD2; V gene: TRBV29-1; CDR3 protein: CSVDASGYNEQFF; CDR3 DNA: TGCAGCGTTGATGCTAGCGGCTACAATGAGCAGTTCTTC
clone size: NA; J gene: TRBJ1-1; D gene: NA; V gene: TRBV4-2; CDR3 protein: CASSQERRRAEAFF; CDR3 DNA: TGTGCCAGCAGCCAAGAGAGGAGGAGGGCTGAAGCTTTCTTT
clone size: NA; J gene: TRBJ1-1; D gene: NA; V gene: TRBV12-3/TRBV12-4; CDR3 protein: CASSLYSEAFF; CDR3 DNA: TGTGCCAGCAGTTTATACAGTGAAGCTTTCTTT
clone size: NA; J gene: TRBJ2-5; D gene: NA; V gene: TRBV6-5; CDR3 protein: CASSYELAEVSETQYF; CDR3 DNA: TGTGCCAGCAGTTACGAACTAGCAGAGGTGTCGGAGACCCAGTACTTC
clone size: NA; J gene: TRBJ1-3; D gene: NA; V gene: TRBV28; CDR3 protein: CASTPSISSGNTIYF; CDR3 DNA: TGTGCCAGCACCCCTAGTATATCTTCTGGAAACACCATATATTTT
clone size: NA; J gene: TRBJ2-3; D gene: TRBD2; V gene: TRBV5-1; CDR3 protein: CASSYDPGLATDTQYF; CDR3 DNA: TGCGCCAGCAGCTACGATCCGGGACTAGCAACAGATACGCAGTATTTT
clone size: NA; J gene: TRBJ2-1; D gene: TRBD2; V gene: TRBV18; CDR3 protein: CASSPPGLAGSYNEQFF; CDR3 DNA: TGTGCCAGCTCACCACCGGGACTAGCGGGTTCCTACAATGAGCAGTTCTTC
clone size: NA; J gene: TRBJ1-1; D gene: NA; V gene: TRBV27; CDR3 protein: CASRGFGQTNTEAFF; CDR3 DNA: TGTGCCAGCAGGGGATTCGGACAGACGAACACTGAAGCTTTCTTT
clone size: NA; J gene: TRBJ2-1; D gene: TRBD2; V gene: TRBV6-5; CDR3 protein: CASSYSSGGSNEQFF; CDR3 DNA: TGTGCCAGCAGTTACTCTTCGGGAGGGAGCAATGAGCAGTTCTTC
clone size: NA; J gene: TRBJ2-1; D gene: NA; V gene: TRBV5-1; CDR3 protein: CASSSNSGNEQFF; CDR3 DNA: TGCGCCAGCAGCTCCAATTCCGGGAATGAGCAGTTCTTC
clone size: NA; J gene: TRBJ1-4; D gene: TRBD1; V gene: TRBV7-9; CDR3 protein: CASSLLGQANEKLFF; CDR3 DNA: TGTGCCAGCAGCTTACTGGGACAGGCTAATGAAAAACTGTTTTTT
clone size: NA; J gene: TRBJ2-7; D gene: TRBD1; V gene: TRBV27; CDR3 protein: CASSLSRGRREQYF; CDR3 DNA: TGTGCCAGCAGTCTATCCAGGGGGCGCAGAGAGCAGTACTTC
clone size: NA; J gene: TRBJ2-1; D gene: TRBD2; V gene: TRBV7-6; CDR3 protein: CASRSTAGTSGYNEQFF; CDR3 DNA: TGTGCCAGCAGATCGACAGCCGGGACTAGCGGCTACAATGAGCAGTTCTTC
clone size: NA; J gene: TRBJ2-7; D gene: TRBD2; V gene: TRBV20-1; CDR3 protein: CSAGGGYEQYF; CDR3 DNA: TGCAGTGCTGGCGGGGGATACGAGCAGTACTTC
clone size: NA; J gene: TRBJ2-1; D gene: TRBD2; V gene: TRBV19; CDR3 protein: CASSASGNEQFF; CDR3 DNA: TGTGCCAGTAGTGCTAGCGGCAATGAGCAGTTCTTC
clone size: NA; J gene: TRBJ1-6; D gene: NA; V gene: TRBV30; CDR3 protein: CAWSVSGSSYNSPLHF; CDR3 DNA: TGTGCCTGGAGTGTTAGCGGCAGCTCCTATAATTCACCCCTCCACTTT
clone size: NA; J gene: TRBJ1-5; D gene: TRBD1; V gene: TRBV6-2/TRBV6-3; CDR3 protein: CASSSLQGDRSYQPQHF; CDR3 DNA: TGTGCCAGCAGTTCTCTCCAGGGGGACAGGTCCTATCAGCCCCAGCATTTT
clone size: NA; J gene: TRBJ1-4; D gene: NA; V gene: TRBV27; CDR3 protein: CASSSVLANEKLFF; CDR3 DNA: TGTGCCAGCAGTTCAGTTCTGGCTAATGAAAAACTGTTTTTT
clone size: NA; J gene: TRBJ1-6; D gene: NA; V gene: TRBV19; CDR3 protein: CASSSLRESPLHF; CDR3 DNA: TGTGCCAGTAGTTCCCTCAGGGAATCACCCCTCCACTTT
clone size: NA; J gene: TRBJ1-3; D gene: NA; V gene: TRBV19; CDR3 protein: CASSIQGKAGNTIYF; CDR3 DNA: TGTGCCAGTAGTATACAGGGAAAGGCTGGAAACACCATATATTTT
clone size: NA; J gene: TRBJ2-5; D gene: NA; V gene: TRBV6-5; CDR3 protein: CASRSRRLSETQYF; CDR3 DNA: TGTGCCAGCAGATCAAGAAGACTATCGGAGACCCAGTACTTC
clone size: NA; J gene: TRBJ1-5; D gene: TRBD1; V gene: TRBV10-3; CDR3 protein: CAISGQGSNQPQHF; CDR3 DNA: TGTGCCATCAGTGGACAGGGGTCGAATCAGCCCCAGCATTTT
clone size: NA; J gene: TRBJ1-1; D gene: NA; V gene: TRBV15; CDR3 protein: CATSRDRATLNTEAFF; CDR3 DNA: TGTGCCACCAGCAGAGACAGGGCTACCTTGAACACTGAAGCTTTCTTT
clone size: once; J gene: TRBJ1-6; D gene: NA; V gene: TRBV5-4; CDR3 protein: CASHGRQSSYNSPLHF; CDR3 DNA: TGTGCCAGCCACGGAAGACAGAGCTCCTATAATTCACCCCTCCACTTT